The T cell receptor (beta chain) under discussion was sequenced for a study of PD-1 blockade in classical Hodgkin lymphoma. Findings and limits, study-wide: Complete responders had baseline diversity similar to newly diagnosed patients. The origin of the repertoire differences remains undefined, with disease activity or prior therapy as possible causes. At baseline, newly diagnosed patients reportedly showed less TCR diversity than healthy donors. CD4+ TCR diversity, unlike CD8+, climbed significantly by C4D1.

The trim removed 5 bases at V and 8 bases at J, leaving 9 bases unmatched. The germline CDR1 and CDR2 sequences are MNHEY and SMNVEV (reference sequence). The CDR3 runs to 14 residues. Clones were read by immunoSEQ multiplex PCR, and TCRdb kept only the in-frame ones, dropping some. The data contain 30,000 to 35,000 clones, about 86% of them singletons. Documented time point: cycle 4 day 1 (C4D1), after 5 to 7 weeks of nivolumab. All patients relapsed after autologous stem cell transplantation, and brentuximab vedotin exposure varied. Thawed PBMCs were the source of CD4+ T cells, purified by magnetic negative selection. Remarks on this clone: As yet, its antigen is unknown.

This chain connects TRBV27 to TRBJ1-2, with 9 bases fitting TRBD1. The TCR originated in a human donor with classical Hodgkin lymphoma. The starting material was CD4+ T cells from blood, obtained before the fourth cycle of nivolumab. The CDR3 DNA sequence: TGTGCCAGCAGTCTGCGGACAGGGGTAGAAGGCTACACCTTC. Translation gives CASSLRTGVEGYTF.